A single sample is the source of the 32 T cell receptor beta chains below, sequenced in a study of T-cell reconstitution after alpha-beta-depleted transplantation in children. A TCRbeta library incorporating unique molecular identifiers was prepared. TCRdb itself ran the PCR reads through MiXCR, one entry per CDR3 protein. The sample includes hundreds of thousands of distinct CDR3 sequences, about 12% of them seen just once. This material consisted of PBMCs, taken before TCRalphabeta/CD19-depleted stem cell transplant. Every receptor here comes from a girl aged 2 to 10 with congenital amegakaryocytic thrombocytopenia, due to receive a stem cell transplant.

In this sample, this clonotype turned up many times. The chain links TRBV3-1 to TRBJ2-7; D is undetermined. CDR3 length: 15 residues. Germline CDR1 and CDR2: LGHDT and YNNKEL (reference sequence). The germline V and J ends were trimmed by 1 base and 2 bases, with 12 bases remaining between them. In DNA, the CDR3 is TGTGCCAGCAGCCAAGTGGGCAGGTTGACCTACGAGCAGTACTTC. Protein product: CASSQVGRLTYEQYF.

In its sample, this clonotype was seen many times. The DNA of the CDR3 is TGTGCCAGCAGCCCCTTATTAGAGACCCAGTACTTC. Protein product: CASSPLLETQYF. This sequence joins TRBV18 and TRBJ2-5; D gene ambiguous. The CDR3 extends over 12 amino acids. Trimming took off 8 bases at V and 4 bases at J, with 11 bases between the two ends. The germline CDR1 and CDR2 sequences are KGHSH and LQKENI.

Notes on this clonotype: Given a much more abundant clone one base away, this may be a read error. CDR3 coding DNA: TGTGCCAGCAGTTTAGGCCACTACGAGCAGTCCTTC. This codes for CASSLGHYEQSF. The chain links TRBV12-3 or TRBV12-4 to TRBJ2-7; D ambiguous. The CDR3 runs to 12 residues.

This chain uses TRBV12-3 or TRBV12-4 with TRBJ2-1; the match to TRBD2 covers 9 bases. The V segment lost 4 bases and the J segment 4 bases; nucleotides outside the gene matches: 5. The CDR3 runs to 15 residues. The CDR3 is CASSSLTSGYNEQFF. In nucleotides, the CDR3 is TGTGCCAGCAGTTCCCTGACTAGCGGATACAATGAGCAGTTCTTC.

The sample holds a few counts of this clonotype. The chain combines TRBV12-5 with TRBJ1-1; D remains unclear. The CDR3 covers 13 residues. Trimming took 0 bases from V and 2 from J, leaving 4 bases between them. Per germline, CDR1 LGHNT and CDR2 FRNRAP. The chain's CDR3 is CASGLVPNTEAFF. The CDR3, as DNA: TGTGCTAGTGGTTTGGTTCCAAACACTGAAGCTTTCTTT.

This clonotype was counted many times. DNA of the CDR3: TGTGCCAGCAGCCGGACGAGGATACGGGAGTCTGGAAACACCATATATTTT. It codes for CASSRTRIRESGNTIYF. The chain combines TRBV12-3 or TRBV12-4 with TRBJ1-3; D call uncertain. The V and J ends lost 6 bases and 1 base respectively, with 19 bases between them. CDR3 length: 17 amino acids.

This clonotype was seen repeatedly, ten times or more. V usage is TRBV5-1 and J usage is TRBJ1-2; no reliable D call. The CDR3 sequence is 12 residues long. The V end was cut by 10 bases, the J end by 4 bases, with 14 bases between. Germline V gene sequence: CDR1 SGHRS, CDR2 YFSETQ. CDR3 loop: CAGLIDLYGYTF. The CDR3, as DNA: TGCGCCGGACTCATCGACCTCTATGGCTACACCTTC.

This clonotype was recorded many times. V and J are TRBV20-1 and TRBJ2-1; TRBD2 matches 8 bases. J gave up 1 base and V 1 base, and 6 bases lay outside the gene matches. This CDR3 region has 16 residues. Germline values: CDR1 DFQATT, CDR2 SNEGSKA (reference sequence). CDR3 nucleotide sequence: TGCAGTGCTAGAGTCCCAATAGCGGGATCCTACAATGAGCAGTTCTTC. Its translation is CSARVPIAGSYNEQFF.

There are a few counts of this clonotype. The chain links TRBV24-1 to TRBJ2-5; weak D call: TRBD2 (5 bases). Germline CDR1 KGHDR, CDR2 SFDVKD. The CDR3 loop spans 14 amino acids. The V gene lost 4 bases and the J gene lost 3 bases, with 11 bases spanning the gap. The CDR3 spells CATSDADGKETQYF. The CDR3 region has the DNA TGTGCCACCAGTGACGCGGACGGGAAAGAGACCCAGTACTTC.

There are a few counts of this clonotype. The V call is TRBV10-3, the J call TRBJ2-2, with 8 bases lining up with TRBD2. The length of the CDR3 is 13 residues. Looked up from germline, CDR1 is ENHRY and CDR2 is SYGVKD. V lost 8 bases, J lost 1 base, and 0 bases stayed unmatched. The CDR3 DNA follows: TGTGCCATCGCGGGAGGGAACACCGGGGAGCTGTTTTTT. Translation gives CAIAGGNTGELFF.

This clonotype occurred a few times. The rearrangement joins TRBV2 to TRBJ2-5, with 9 bases identical to TRBD1. With 2 bases clipped from V and 5 bases from J, the junction kept 9 bases outside the gene matches. Germline values: CDR1 SNHLY, CDR2 FYNNEI. This CDR3 comprises 16 residues. Here the CDR3 DNA reads TGTGCCAGCAGTGAATTGAACAGGGGGCTCCCGGAGACCCAGTACTTC. It encodes CASSELNRGLPETQYF.

CDR3 residues: CASSDGTSGDTQYF. The CDR3 DNA follows: TGCGCCAGCAGTGACGGGACAAGCGGAGATACGCAGTATTTT. The rearrangement joins TRBV10-2 to TRBJ2-3, with a weak D call TRBD1 (6 bases). V was cut by 3 bases and J by 5 bases, with 12 bases left in between. Germline V gene data show CDR1 as WSHSY and CDR2 as SAAADI. The CDR3 is made up of 14 amino acids.

This clonotype was detected many times. The V and J genes are TRBV7-2 and TRBJ2-7, with a possible D match to TRBD2 (5 bases). Germline CDR1 is SGHTA and CDR2 is FQGNSA. Between the trimmed V and J ends, which lost 3 bases and 2 bases, there was a span of 14 bases. This CDR3 comprises 15 residues. For the CDR3, the DNA is TGTGCCAGCAGCTTTAACGGGATTGGCGCCTACGAGCAGTACTTC. Translated, it gives CASSFNGIGAYEQYF.

V gene TRBV2 combines with J gene TRBJ2-7; 11 nucleotides match TRBD2. The CDR3 spans 18 residues. Germline V gene lookup returns CDR1 SNHLY and CDR2 FYNNEI. The trim removed 7 bases at V and 2 bases at J, leaving 16 bases unmatched. CDR3 bases: TGTGCCAGCACGGGCGCTAGCGGGAGGATAGAGCGCCCCTACGAGCAGTACTTC. It specifies CASTGASGRIERPYEQYF.

This chain connects TRBV12-3 or TRBV12-4 to TRBJ2-4; no clear D. V was pared by 3 bases and J by 6 bases, with 9 bases between. The CDR3 runs 13 residues. The CDR3 nucleotides read TGTGCCAGCAGTTTGGACGGGCGAAACATTCAGTACTTC. Protein product: CASSLDGRNIQYF.

This clonotype was found many times. The chain recombines TRBV28 with TRBJ2-4; 7 bases agree with TRBD1. Germline-derived CDR1 and CDR2 are MDHEN and SYDVKM. CDR3 length: 15 residues. V was pared by 5 bases and J by 0 bases, with 4 bases of the junction left unmatched. The CDR3 here is CASSVNRGAKNIQYF. The CDR3 DNA reads as TGTGCCAGCAGTGTAAACAGGGGAGCCAAAAACATTCAGTACTTC.

The chain couples TRBV5-1 to TRBJ2-6; 11 positions match TRBD2. This CDR3 spans 18 amino acids. Germline CDR1 SGHRS, CDR2 YFSETQ. V shed 7 bases, J shed 3 bases, and the junction held 12 bases outside the gene matches. CDR3 sequence (DNA): TGCGCCAGCGTGCCTAGCGGGAGGTACCCACATGGGGCCAACGTCCTGACTTTC. Translating it yields CASVPSGRYPHGANVLTF.

The V and J genes are TRBV7-9 and TRBJ2-1; possible D gene TRBD1, 6 bases. This CDR3 contains 14 residues. The germline CDR1 and CDR2 sequences are SEHNR and FQNEAQ (reference sequence). V was cut by 1 base and J by 8 bases, with 12 bases left in between. CDR3 bases: TGTGCCAGCAGCTTAGGGGACCACAGGGATGAGCAGTTCTTC. Translation gives CASSLGDHRDEQFF.

At least ten counts were recorded for this clonotype. The chain is built from TRBV15 and TRBJ1-1, with 9 bases fitting TRBD1. Trimming at V came to 2 bases and at J to 6 bases, leaving 4 bases not matched to a gene. The germline gives CDR1 LNHNV, CDR2 YYDKDF (reference sequence). CDR3 length: 14 amino acids. The CDR3 is CATSRTGQGPEAFF. CDR3 nucleotides: TGTGCCACCAGCAGAACGGGACAGGGACCTGAAGCTTTCTTT.

There are many counts of this clonotype. The chain has TRBV6-5 and TRBJ1-2; no clear D. Between the trimmed V and J ends, which lost 0 bases and 4 bases, there was a span of 15 bases. The CDR3 loop spans 16 amino acids. Germline CDR1 reads MNHEY; CDR2 reads SVGAGI. Here the CDR3 DNA reads TGTGCCAGCAGTTACTCGATCGGGCCCCTTAGCTATGGCTACACCTTC. The encoded protein is CASSYSIGPLSYGYTF.

The V gene is TRBV7-9, the J gene TRBJ2-3; D not certain. Germline V gives CDR1 SEHNR, CDR2 FQNEAQ (reference sequence). This CDR3 contains 14 residues. The V end was cut by 4 bases, the J end by 2 bases, with 10 bases between. CDR3 residues: CASSSPTNTDTQYF. CDR3 DNA: TGTGCCAGCAGCTCCCCGACCAACACAGATACGCAGTATTTT.

This clonotype was picked up a small number of times. The chain employs TRBV4-1 and TRBJ2-3, with 7 bases fitting TRBD1. Germline CDR1 is MGHRA and CDR2 is YSYEKL. Germline trimming cut 1 base from V and 0 bases from J; bases unmatched to any gene: 4. This CDR3 region has 16 residues. CDR3 coding DNA: TGCGCCAGCAGCCAAGGGACAGGCGAAAGCACAGATACGCAGTATTTT. Translation: CASSQGTGESTDTQYF.

The chain is built from TRBV5-1 and TRBJ2-1; 7 nucleotides line up with TRBD2. The CDR3 runs to 18 residues. The V and J ends lost 0 bases and 4 bases, in that order; junction bases with no gene match: 13. Germline V CDR1 and CDR2: SGHRS, YFSETQ. The CDR3 is CASSLVRGRGSWYNEQFF. CDR3 nucleotides: TGCGCCAGCAGCTTGGTACGCGGGAGAGGGTCTTGGTACAATGAGCAGTTCTTC.

There are a few counts of this clonotype. This chain uses TRBV5-1 with TRBJ1-6, with 8 bases lining up with TRBD1. The ends lost 2 bases at V and 9 bases at J; junction bases unmatched: 4. Germline-derived CDR1 and CDR2 are SGHRS and YFSETQ. There are 14 residues in the CDR3. The CDR3 DNA reads as TGCGCCAGCAGCTTTGGACAGGGTGGTTCACCCCTCCACTTT. This codes for CASSFGQGGSPLHF.

This clonotype was seen many times. The V gene is TRBV9, the J gene TRBJ1-5; TRBD1 is a possible D gene (6 bases). This CDR3 is built from 12 residues. Germline V gene data show CDR1 as SGDLS and CDR2 as YYNGEE. Trimming removed 3 bases from V and 6 bases from J, with 7 bases in between. The CDR3 bases are TGTGCCAGCAGCGAGGGGGGTCAGCCCCAGCATTTT. This codes for CASSEGGQPQHF. Filled out from reference TRBV9 and TRBJ1-5, the complete variable domain reads DSGVTQTPKHLITATGQRVTLRCSPRSGDLSVYWYQQSLDQGLQFLIQYYNGEERAKGNILERFSAQQFPDLHSELNLSSLELGDSALYFCASSEGGQPQHFGDGTRLSIL.

Points on this clonotype: Possible read error: a much larger clone is one base away. This rearrangement joins TRBV20-1 to TRBJ2-2; tentatively, D is TRBD2 (6 bases). The CDR3 is 13 amino acids. Germline CDR1 reads DFQATT; CDR2 reads SNEGSKA (reference sequence). CDR3 sequence reads: CSARLEGTGDLFF. For the CDR3, the DNA is TGCAGTGCTCGATTGGAGGGGACCGGGGACCTGTTTTTT.

Concerning this clonotype itself: One end of the junction does not line up with germline, which may come from a read error. The gene calls are TRBV4-1 and TRBJ2-7, with D perhaps matching TRBD1 (6 bases). The CDR3 spans 13 residues. Germline values: CDR1 MGHRA, CDR2 YSYEKL. The CDR3 DNA sequence: TGCGCCAGCACCCAAGGGGGAGATTGGGAGCAGTACTTC. Translation gives CASTQGGDWEQYF.

A few counts support this clonotype. The gene calls are TRBV7-2 and TRBJ2-2; D gene uncertain. Per germline, CDR1 SGHTA and CDR2 FQGNSA. V lost 1 base, J lost 2 bases, and 11 bases lay in between. This CDR3 is 16 amino acids long. This CDR3 reads CASSLVGPDNTGELFF. The CDR3 coding sequence is TGTGCCAGCAGCTTAGTGGGTCCCGATAACACCGGGGAGCTGTTTTTT.

This clonotype was observed at least ten times. The chain recombines TRBV9 with TRBJ2-3; D not certain. V dropped 3 bases and J dropped 2 bases, with 4 bases sitting between them. Germline lookup yields CDR1 SGDLS and CDR2 YYNGEE. The CDR3 extends over 12 amino acids. The CDR3 DNA reads as TGTGCCAGCAGCGCCATCACAGATACGCAGTATTTT. It codes for CASSAITDTQYF.

This clonotype was seen more than once but under ten times. V gene TRBV20-1 combines with J gene TRBJ2-1, with TRBD2 as a possible D gene (5 bases). Per the germline V gene, CDR1 is DFQATT and CDR2 is SNEGSKA (reference sequence). V was trimmed by 1 base and J by 2 bases, leaving 24 bases between them. CDR3 size: 19 residues. CDR3 residues: CSARGGQLVKLGTYNEQFF. The CDR3 nucleotides are TGCAGTGCTAGAGGCGGGCAACTAGTGAAGCTGGGAACCTACAATGAGCAGTTCTTC.

On this clonotype: A much larger clone sits a single nucleotide away, making a read error possible. The chain is built from TRBV5-5 and TRBJ2-5, with 11 bases that match TRBD2. The CDR3 sequence is 14 residues long. CDR1 is SGHKS, CDR2 YYEKEE, per germline (reference sequence). The CDR3 loop is CASSLAGGIETLYF. The CDR3 nucleotides are TGTGCCAGCAGCCTAGCGGGAGGTATAGAGACCCTGTACTTC.

This clonotype was found many times. The chain is built from TRBV24-1 and TRBJ2-4, with a possible D match to TRBD2 (6 bases). CDR3 length: 18 amino acids. Germline CDR1 reads KGHDR; CDR2 reads SFDVKD. The V end lost 3 bases, the J end lost 8 bases, and 25 bases lay between the germline ends. CDR3 residues: CATSDRGRTFPSGDIQYF. DNA of the CDR3: TGTGCCACCAGTGATCGGGGGAGGACATTCCCAAGTGGTGACATTCAGTACTTC.